This TCR beta chain emerged from a study of blood T cell repertoires in COVID-19. On the study more broadly: Whether acute or convalescent, the COVID-19 samples came from the United States, Italy and Spain. The cDNA or gDNA used as material had been derived from T cells, B-cell-depleted T cells, or PBMCs.

The germline gives CDR1 KGHSH, CDR2 LQKENI. The CDR3 loop spans 13 amino acids. The V end lost 3 bases, the J end lost 0 bases, and 6 bases lay between the germline ends. In the source study's methods: By means of reference gene primer amplification, nucleated cell counts were estimated. Libraries were prepared by immunoSEQ multiplex PCR; TCRdb keeps only in-frame clonotypes and omits some of them. The V and J calls and clone size come from that table; D and trimming were worked out from the DNA. Of 210,000 or so clones listed, 80% to 85% were seen once; the top ten hold roughly 18%. The sequence derives from an elderly woman with active or convalescent COVID-19. V usage is TRBV18 and J usage is TRBJ2-7, with no clear D. Sequenced: peripheral blood. CDR3 sequence (DNA): TGTGCCAGCTCACCTTCCAGCTCCTACGAGCAGTACTTC. It is translated as CASSPSSSYEQYF.